A selection of T cell receptor beta chains follows, all from one sample in a study of T cell responses to AZD1222 COVID-19 vaccine. The protocol was immunoSEQ multiplex PCR, while the TCRdb copy is restricted to in-frame clones and leaves out a portion. Of around 120,000 clones detected, roughly 89% appear once; the ten largest clones hold 4.4%. The specimen comprised peripheral blood, sampled on day 0 of AZD1222 vaccination. The receptors come from an adult in good health. The CDR3 runs from the conserved cysteine through the conserved F or W. The D gene is left open where the match is weak. Clone size is stated in some rows and not others, as once, few, many or a class when expanded.

J	D	V	size	CDR3	DNA
TRBJ1-2	-	TRBV27	-	CASGANRPNYGYTF	TGTGCCAGCGGCGCCAACCGTCCCAACTATGGCTACACCTTC
TRBJ1-5	TRBD1	TRBV5-6	-	CASSLSWTGVKYQPQHF	TGTGCCAGCAGCTTGTCATGGACAGGGGTGAAGTATCAGCCCCAGCATTTT
TRBJ2-7	-	TRBV5-5	-	CASSVSAFPLIYEQYF	TGTGCCAGCAGCGTCTCAGCCTTCCCCTTGATCTACGAGCAGTACTTC
TRBJ2-7	-	TRBV10-1	-	CASSALDSGEQYF	TGCGCCAGCAGCGCCCTTGACTCGGGCGAGCAGTACTTC
TRBJ1-6	-	TRBV2	once	CASTQGWSPLHF	TGTGCCAGCACCCAAGGGTGGTCACCCCTCCACTTT
TRBJ2-1	TRBD1	TRBV6-6	-	CASSLRDRNNEQFF	TGTGCCAGCAGCCTCCGGGACAGAAACAATGAGCAGTTCTTC
TRBJ2-6	-	TRBV5-1	-	CASSFPGSGANVLTF	TGCGCCAGCAGCTTCCCGGGGTCTGGGGCCAACGTCCTGACTTTC
TRBJ2-7	-	TRBV20-1	-	CSATDGPYEQYF	TGCAGTGCTACTGATGGTCCCTACGAGCAGTACTTC
TRBJ2-7	TRBD1	TRBV12-5	few	CASGPGQGRREQYF	TGTGCTAGTGGCCCCGGACAGGGCAGACGGGAGCAGTACTTC
TRBJ1-2	TRBD1	TRBV12-3/TRBV12-4	-	CASSPRTGYGYTF	TGTGCCAGCAGTCCCCGGACAGGGTACGGCTACACCTTC
TRBJ1-1	-	TRBV19	-	CASSIGRGTEAFF	TGTGCCAGTAGTATAGGGAGAGGCACTGAAGCTTTCTTT
TRBJ1-5	TRBD1	TRBV7-2	-	CASSLQGGNQPQHF	TGTGCCAGCAGCTTGCAGGGGGGCAATCAGCCCCAGCATTTT
TRBJ2-7	-	TRBV25-1	-	CASSEFEGQVQYF	TGTGCCAGCAGTGAATTTGAGGGGCAGGTCCAGTACTTC
TRBJ2-1	-	TRBV4-1	-	CASSQDRGTPLYNEQFF	TGCGCCAGCAGCCAAGATAGGGGGACCCCCCTCTACAATGAGCAGTTCTTC
TRBJ2-7	TRBD2	TRBV9	-	CASSMTSGRYEQYF	TGTGCCAGCAGCATGACTAGCGGGAGATACGAGCAGTACTTC
TRBJ1-4	TRBD1	TRBV6-5	-	CASTRDRAGEKLFF	TGTGCCAGCACTCGCGACAGGGCGGGCGAAAAACTGTTTTTT
TRBJ1-1	TRBD1	TRBV5-1	-	CASSPGTGAWTEAFF	TGCGCCAGCAGCCCTGGGACAGGGGCCTGGACTGAAGCTTTCTTT
TRBJ2-5	TRBD2	TRBV28	few	CASSFSGRRKETQYF	TGTGCCAGCAGTTTTAGCGGGAGGAGGAAGGAGACCCAGTACTTC
TRBJ1-5	TRBD1	TRBV19	-	CASSTDRGGNQPQHF	TGTGCCAGTAGTACGGACAGGGGAGGCAATCAGCCCCAGCATTTT
TRBJ2-6	-	TRBV6-5	-	CASSYSLYSGANVLTF	TGTGCCAGCAGTTACTCGCTTTACTCTGGGGCCAACGTCCTGACTTTC
TRBJ2-5	TRBD1	TRBV25-1	-	CASRDREYQETQYF	TGTGCCAGTCGGGACAGGGAGTACCAAGAGACCCAGTACTTC
TRBJ2-5	-	TRBV6-5	-	CASSYLHRETQYF	TGTGCCAGCAGTTATTTACATAGGGAGACCCAGTACTTC
TRBJ2-7	-	TRBV7-2	-	CASSLGAGQNYEQYF	TGTGCCAGCAGCTTAGGGGCGGGACAGAACTACGAGCAGTACTTC
TRBJ1-2	-	TRBV30	-	CAWTSKGNYGYTF	TGTGCCTGGACTAGTAAGGGAAACTATGGCTACACCTTC
TRBJ2-2	-	TRBV7-9	-	CASTPGPRGTGELFF	TGTGCCAGCACCCCAGGGCCCCGGGGGACCGGGGAGCTGTTTTTT
TRBJ2-7	TRBD1	TRBV5-6	-	CASSRQGYEQYF	TGTGCCAGCAGTCGACAGGGTTACGAGCAGTACTTC
TRBJ2-4	TRBD1	TRBV6-6	few	CASSPSGGTGVAKNIQYF	TGTGCCAGCAGTCCGTCCGGCGGGACAGGGGTAGCCAAAAACATTCAGTACTTC
TRBJ1-3	TRBD1	TRBV28	-	CASSPGTGLSPAGNTIYF	TGTGCCAGCAGTCCTGGGACAGGTTTATCTCCAGCTGGAAACACCATATATTTT
TRBJ2-7	-	TRBV19	few	CASSTLQGIAHEQYF	TGTGCCAGTAGTACCCTACAGGGTATTGCCCACGAGCAGTACTTC
TRBJ1-2	TRBD1	TRBV24-1	-	CATSDSTDRGRSYGYTF	TGTGCCACCAGTGATTCTACGGACAGGGGGCGTAGCTATGGCTACACCTTC
TRBJ1-6	TRBD1	TRBV5-1	-	CASSLVGTGAVNSPLHF	TGCGCCAGCAGCTTGGTGGGGACAGGGGCCGTCAATTCACCCCTCCACTTT
TRBJ1-1	TRBD1	TRBV10-3	-	CAISEGTGEAFF	TGTGCCATCAGTGAAGGGACAGGTGAAGCTTTCTTT
TRBJ1-2	TRBD1	TRBV6-1	-	CASSEGGTGIGPYTF	TGTGCCAGCAGTGAAGGGGGGACAGGGATAGGGCCCTACACCTTC